This T cell receptor (beta chain) was sequenced during a study of siplizumab effects on memory and regulatory T cells. The study, taken as a whole, reports: Treatment with siplizumab left mappable alloreactive CD4+ clones averaging roughly 69% Treg-derived, compared with 25% to 30% in controls.

Generated by immunoSEQ multiplex PCR, the TCRdb table keeps only in-frame clones and is missing some. The table includes roughly 26,000 clones, roughly 84% detected once. As regards this clone: Antigen specificity is unknown.

There are 14 residues in the CDR3. The V gene's germline CDR1 is SGHTA and CDR2 FQGNSA. The V end lost 5 bases, the J end lost 6 bases, and 17 bases lay between the germline ends. Sequencing was done on a sample of memory CD4+ T cells sorted from blood. The chain has TRBV7-2 and TRBJ2-7; D gene ambiguous. This clonotype was obtained from a human donor in good health. In DNA form, the CDR3 reads TGTGCCAGCAGCCCCACCCTCTCAGTCGCCGAGCAGTACTTC. Encoded protein: CASSPTLSVAEQYF.